This T cell receptor (beta chain) was recorded in a study of cytomegalovirus exposure and HLA in healthy donors. Whole-study findings and limits: Later findings reportedly placed an Asian-associated ancestry cluster below the approximately 700-donor mean for N-insertions.

About this clone: Its specificity is not known.

The PCR made use of 60 Vbeta and 13 Jbeta primers. Sequencing was performed with immunoSEQ multiplex PCR; in TCRdb, only in-frame clones are kept and a portion is missing. This sample has 130,000 or so clones, with over 70% found just once. This CDR3 has 14 amino acids. V was cut by 5 bases and J by 4 bases, with 15 bases left in between. Germline CDR1 is SGHDT and CDR2 is YYEEEE. This chain joins TRBV5-6 and TRBJ1-2, with D perhaps matching TRBD1 (5 bases). The sample taken for sequencing was PBMCs. The source is a woman aged 40 to 49 in good health and CMV-seropositive. This CDR3 reads CASSTAGRPYGYTF. CDR3 in DNA: TGTGCCAGCAGTACAGCAGGGAGGCCCTATGGCTACACCTTC.